A single sample gave rise to the 6 T cell receptor beta chains below, sequenced in a study of cytomegalovirus exposure and HLA in healthy donors. The PCR employed 60 Vbeta primers together with 13 Jbeta primers. TCRdb's table, derived via immunoSEQ multiplex PCR, lists solely in-frame clones and lacks some. The sample includes 100,000 to 150,000 clones, approximately 80% seen only once; the top ten take approximately 0.94%. Sequenced: PBMCs. The source is a woman aged 55-69 years in good health and CMV-seronegative.

The gene calls are TRBV5-6 and TRBJ2-5, with D possibly being TRBD2 (5 bases). The V end was cut by 2 bases, the J end by 4 bases, with 21 bases between. Germline CDR1 SGHDT, CDR2 YYEEEE. The CDR3 has 17 amino acids. CDR3 amino acids: CASSFYPGSGVLETQYF. CDR3 nucleotide sequence: TGTGCCAGCAGCTTCTACCCGGGATCAGGTGTATTAGAGACCCAGTACTTC.

The chain uses TRBV30 and TRBJ1-5, with TRBD1 identical over 10 bases. This CDR3 has 14 amino acids. Germline CDR1 and CDR2: GTSNPN and SVGIG (reference sequence). V dropped 2 bases and J dropped 6; count of bases not matched to a gene: 4. For the CDR3, the DNA is TGTGCCTGGAGTATCCGACAGGGGGCTCAGCCCCAGCATTTT. Translated: CAWSIRQGAQPQHF.

The chain links TRBV6-5 to TRBJ2-1; TRBD2 matches at 10 bases. This CDR3 is built from 15 residues. Trimming removed 7 bases from V and 1 base from J; junction bases left unmatched: 4. Germline CDR1 and CDR2: MNHEY and SVGAGI. This CDR3 reads CASKGLASSYNEQFF. CDR3 nucleotides: TGTGCCAGCAAGGGACTAGCGAGTTCCTACAATGAGCAGTTCTTC.

This rearrangement joins TRBV19 to TRBJ2-5; D is possibly TRBD1 (6 bases). With the DNA end fitting TRBJ2-7 better, the J assignment may be wrong. Germline-derived CDR1 and CDR2 are LNHDA and SQIVND (reference sequence). CDR3 length: 15 residues. The CDR3 is CASRRGGSASYEQYF. CDR3 nucleotides: TGTGCCAGTCGCAGGGGCGGTAGCGCCTCCTACGAGCAGTACTTC.

This rearrangement joins TRBV25-1 to TRBJ2-4; TRBD2 might be the D (5 bases). Germline values: CDR1 MGHDK, CDR2 SYGVNS. This CDR3 is 15 amino acids long. Deletions cut 5 bases from V and 2 bases from J, with 13 bases between. The CDR3 is CASSPNGGPKNIQYF. The DNA for the CDR3 is TGTGCCAGCAGTCCGAATGGAGGCCCCAAAAACATTCAGTACTTC.

V gene TRBV28 combines with J gene TRBJ2-7; 7 positions agree with TRBD2. The CDR3 length is 14 residues. V trimming: 2 bases; J trimming: 3 bases; junction bases outside the gene matches: 4. Germline CDR1 reads MDHEN; CDR2 reads SYDVKM. Here the CDR3 DNA reads TGTGCCAGCAGTTTACACGGACTAGTCTACGAGCAGTACTTC. Protein: CASSLHGLVYEQYF.